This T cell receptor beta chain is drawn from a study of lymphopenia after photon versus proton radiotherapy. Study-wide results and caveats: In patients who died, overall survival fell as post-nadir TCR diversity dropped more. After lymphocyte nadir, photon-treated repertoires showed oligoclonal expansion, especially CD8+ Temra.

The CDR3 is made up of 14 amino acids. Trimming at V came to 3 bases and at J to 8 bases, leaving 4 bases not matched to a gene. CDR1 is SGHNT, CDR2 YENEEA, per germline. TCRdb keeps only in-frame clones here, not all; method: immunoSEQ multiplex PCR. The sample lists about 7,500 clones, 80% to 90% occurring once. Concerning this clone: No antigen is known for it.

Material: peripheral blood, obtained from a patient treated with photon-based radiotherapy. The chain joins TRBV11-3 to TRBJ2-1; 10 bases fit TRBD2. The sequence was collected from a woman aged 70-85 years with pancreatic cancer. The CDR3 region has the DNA TGTGCCAGCAGCTTTTCTAGCGGGAGTTATGAGCAGTTCTTC. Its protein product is CASSFSSGSYEQFF.